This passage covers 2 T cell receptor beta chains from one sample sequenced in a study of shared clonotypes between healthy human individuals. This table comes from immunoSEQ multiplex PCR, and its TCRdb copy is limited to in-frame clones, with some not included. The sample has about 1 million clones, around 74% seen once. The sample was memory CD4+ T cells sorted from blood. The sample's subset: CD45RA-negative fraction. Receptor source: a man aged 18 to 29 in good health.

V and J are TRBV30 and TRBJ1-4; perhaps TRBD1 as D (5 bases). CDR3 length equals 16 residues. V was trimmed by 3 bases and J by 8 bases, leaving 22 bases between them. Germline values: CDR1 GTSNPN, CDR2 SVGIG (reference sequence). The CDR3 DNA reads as TGTGCCTGGAGCCAGAAAATGGGGGTGGTCTCCGAAAAACTGTTTTTT. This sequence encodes CAWSQKMGVVSEKLFF.

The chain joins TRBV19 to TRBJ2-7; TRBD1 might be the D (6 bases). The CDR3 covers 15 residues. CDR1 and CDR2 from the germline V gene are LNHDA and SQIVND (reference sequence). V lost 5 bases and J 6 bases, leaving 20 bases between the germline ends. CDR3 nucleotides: TGTGCCAGTAGTCCCACCTCAACAGGGACGGGCGAGCAGTACTTC. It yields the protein CASSPTSTGTGEQYF.